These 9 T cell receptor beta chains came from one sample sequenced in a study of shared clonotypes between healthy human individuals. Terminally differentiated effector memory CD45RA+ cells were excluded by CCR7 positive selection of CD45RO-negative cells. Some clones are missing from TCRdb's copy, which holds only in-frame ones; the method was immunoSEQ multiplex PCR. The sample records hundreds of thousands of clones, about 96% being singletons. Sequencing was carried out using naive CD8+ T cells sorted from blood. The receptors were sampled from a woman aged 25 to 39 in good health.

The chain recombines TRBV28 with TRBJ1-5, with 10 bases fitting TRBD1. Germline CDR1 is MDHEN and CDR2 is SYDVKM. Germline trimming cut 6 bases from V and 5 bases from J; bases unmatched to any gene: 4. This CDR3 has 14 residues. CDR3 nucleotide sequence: TGTGCCAGCAGGCTGGACAGGGGGGATCAGCCCCAGCATTTT. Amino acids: CASRLDRGDQPQHF.

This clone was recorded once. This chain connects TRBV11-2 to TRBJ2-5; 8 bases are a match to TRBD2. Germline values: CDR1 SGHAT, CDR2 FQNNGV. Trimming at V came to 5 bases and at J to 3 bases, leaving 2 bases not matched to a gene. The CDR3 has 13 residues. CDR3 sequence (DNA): TGTGCCAGCAGCATTAGCGGGGAAGAGACCCAGTACTTC. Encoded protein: CASSISGEETQYF.

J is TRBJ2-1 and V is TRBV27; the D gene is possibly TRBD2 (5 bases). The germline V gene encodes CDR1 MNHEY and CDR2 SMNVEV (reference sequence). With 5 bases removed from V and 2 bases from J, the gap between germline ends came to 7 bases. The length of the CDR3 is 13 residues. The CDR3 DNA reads TGTGCCAGCAGTAGCGGTGCCTACAATGAGCAGTTCTTC. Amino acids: CASSSGAYNEQFF.

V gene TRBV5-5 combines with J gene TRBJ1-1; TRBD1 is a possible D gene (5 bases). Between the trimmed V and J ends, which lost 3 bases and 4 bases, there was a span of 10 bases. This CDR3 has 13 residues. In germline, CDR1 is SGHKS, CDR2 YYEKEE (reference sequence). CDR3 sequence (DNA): TGTGCCAGCAGCTCACCGGGGGGCACTGAAGCTTTCTTT. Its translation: CASSSPGGTEAFF. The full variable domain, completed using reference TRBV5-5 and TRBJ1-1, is DAGVTQSPTHLIKTRGQQVTLRCSPISGHKSVSWYQQVLGQGPQFIFQYYEKEERGRGNFPDRFSARQFPNYSSELNVNALLLGDSALYLCASSSPGGTEAFFGQGTRLTVV.

CDR3 residues: CASSYWDRSYEQYF. As DNA, the CDR3 is TGTGCCAGCAGCTATTGGGACAGATCCTACGAGCAGTACTTC. The V call is TRBV7-8, the J call TRBJ2-7, with 7 bases matching TRBD1. Per germline, CDR1 SGHVS and CDR2 FQNEAQ. This CDR3 is 14 amino acids long. The V and J ends lost 4 bases and 1 base, in that order; junction bases with no gene match: 4.

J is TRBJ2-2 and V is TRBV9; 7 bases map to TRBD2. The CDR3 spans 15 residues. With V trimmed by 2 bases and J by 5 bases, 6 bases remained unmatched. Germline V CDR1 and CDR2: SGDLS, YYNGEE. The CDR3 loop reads CASSVGSGNTGELFF. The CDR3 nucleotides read TGTGCCAGCAGCGTTGGAAGCGGGAATACCGGGGAGCTGTTTTTT.

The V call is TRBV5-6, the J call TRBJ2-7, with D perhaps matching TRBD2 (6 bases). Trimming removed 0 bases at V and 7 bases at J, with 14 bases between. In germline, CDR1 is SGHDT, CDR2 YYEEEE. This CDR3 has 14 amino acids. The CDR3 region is CASSLVREVREQYF. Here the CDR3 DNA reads TGTGCCAGCAGCTTGGTTAGGGAGGTGAGGGAGCAGTACTTC.

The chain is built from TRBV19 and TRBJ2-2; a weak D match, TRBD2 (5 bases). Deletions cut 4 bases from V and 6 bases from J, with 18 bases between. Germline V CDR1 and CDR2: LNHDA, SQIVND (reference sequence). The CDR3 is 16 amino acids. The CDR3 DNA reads TGTGCCAGTAGTACACGGACGGGGAAGGGCGCCGGGGAGCTGTTTTTT. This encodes CASSTRTGKGAGELFF.

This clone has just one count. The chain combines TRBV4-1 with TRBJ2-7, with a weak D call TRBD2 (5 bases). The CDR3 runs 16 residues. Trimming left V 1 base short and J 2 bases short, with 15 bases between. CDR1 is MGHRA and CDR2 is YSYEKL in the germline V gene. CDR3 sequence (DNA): TGCGCCAGCAGCCAAGGAAGCGGAGAGGTCCCCTACGAGCAGTACTTC. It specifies CASSQGSGEVPYEQYF.